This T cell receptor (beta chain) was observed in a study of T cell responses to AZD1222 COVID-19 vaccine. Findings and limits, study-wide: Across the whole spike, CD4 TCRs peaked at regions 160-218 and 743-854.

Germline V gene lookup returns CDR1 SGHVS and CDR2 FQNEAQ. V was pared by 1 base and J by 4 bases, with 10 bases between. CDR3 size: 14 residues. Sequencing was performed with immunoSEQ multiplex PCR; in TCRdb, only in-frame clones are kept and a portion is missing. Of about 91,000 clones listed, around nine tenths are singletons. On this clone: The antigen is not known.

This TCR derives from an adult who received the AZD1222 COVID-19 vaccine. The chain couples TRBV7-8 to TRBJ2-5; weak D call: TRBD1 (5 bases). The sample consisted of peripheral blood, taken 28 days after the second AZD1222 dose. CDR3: CASSLVGQGETQYF. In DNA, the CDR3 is TGTGCCAGCAGCTTAGTGGGCCAGGGAGAGACCCAGTACTTC.